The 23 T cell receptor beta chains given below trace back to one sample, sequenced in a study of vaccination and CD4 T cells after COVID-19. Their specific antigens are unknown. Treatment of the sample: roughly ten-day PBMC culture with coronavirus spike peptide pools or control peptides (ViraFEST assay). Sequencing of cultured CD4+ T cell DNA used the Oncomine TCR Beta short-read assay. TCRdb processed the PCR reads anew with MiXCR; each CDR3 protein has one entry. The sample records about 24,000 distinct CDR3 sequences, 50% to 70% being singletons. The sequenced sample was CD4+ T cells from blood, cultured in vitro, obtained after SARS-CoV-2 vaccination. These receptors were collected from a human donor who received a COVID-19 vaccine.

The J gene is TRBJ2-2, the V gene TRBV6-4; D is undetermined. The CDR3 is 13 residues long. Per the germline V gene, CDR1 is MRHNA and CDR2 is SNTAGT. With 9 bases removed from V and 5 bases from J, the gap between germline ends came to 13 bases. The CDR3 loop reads CASSIRGTGELFF. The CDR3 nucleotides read TGTGCCAGTAGTATAAGAGGTACCGGGGAGCTGTTTTTT.

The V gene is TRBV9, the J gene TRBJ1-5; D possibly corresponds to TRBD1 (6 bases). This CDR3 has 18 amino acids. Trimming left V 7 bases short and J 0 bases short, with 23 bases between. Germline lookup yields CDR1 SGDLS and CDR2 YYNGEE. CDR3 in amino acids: CASGPGFARGLSNQPQHF. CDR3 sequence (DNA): TGTGCCAGCGGTCCGGGTTTTGCCAGGGGCCTTAGCAATCAGCCCCAGCATTTT. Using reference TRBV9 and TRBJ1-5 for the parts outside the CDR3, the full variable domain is DSGVTQTPKHLITATGQRVTLRCSPRSGDLSVYWYQQSLDQGLQFLIQYYNGEERAKGNILERFSAQQFPDLHSELNLSSLELGDSALYFCASGPGFARGLSNQPQHFGDGTRLSIL.

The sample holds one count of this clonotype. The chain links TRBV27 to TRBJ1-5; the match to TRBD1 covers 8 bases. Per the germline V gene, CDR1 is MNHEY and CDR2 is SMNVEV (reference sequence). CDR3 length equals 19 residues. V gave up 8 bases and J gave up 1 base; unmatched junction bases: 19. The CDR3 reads CASSIGDRKLSESNQPQHF. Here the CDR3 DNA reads TGTGCCAGCTCAATTGGGGACAGGAAGTTATCGGAGAGCAATCAGCCCCAGCATTTT.

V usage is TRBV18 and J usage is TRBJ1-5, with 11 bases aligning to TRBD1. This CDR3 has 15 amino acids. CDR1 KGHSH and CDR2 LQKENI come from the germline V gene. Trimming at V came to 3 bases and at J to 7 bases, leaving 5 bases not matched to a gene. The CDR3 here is CASSPRDRGFQPQHF. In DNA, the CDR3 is TGTGCCAGCTCACCGCGGGACAGGGGGTTCCAGCCCCAGCATTTT.

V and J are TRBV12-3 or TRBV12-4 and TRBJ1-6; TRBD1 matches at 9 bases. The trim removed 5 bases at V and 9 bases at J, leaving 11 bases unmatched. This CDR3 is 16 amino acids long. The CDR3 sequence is CASSPRDRVIPSPLHF. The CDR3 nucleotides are TGTGCCAGCAGTCCGCGGGACAGGGTAATTCCTTCACCCCTCCACTTT.

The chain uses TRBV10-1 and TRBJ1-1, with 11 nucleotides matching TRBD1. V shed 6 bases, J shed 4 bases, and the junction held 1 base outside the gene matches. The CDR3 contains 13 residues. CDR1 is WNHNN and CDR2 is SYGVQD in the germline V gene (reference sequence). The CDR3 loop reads CASRGTGGTEAFF. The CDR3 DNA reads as TGCGCCAGCAGGGGGACAGGGGGCACTGAAGCTTTCTTT.

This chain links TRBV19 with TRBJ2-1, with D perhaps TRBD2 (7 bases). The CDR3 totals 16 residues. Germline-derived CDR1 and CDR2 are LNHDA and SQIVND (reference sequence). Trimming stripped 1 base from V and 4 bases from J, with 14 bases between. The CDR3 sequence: CASSIGGGGKYNEQFF. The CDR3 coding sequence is TGTGCCAGTAGTATAGGAGGGGGGGGAAAGTACAATGAGCAGTTCTTC.

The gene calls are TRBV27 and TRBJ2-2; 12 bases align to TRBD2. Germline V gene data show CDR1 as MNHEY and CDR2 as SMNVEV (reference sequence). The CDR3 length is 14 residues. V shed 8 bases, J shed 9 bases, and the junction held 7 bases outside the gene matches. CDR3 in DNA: TGTGCCAGCCGGACTAGCGGGGCCCGGAGGGAGCTGTTTTTT. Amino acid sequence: CASRTSGARRELFF.

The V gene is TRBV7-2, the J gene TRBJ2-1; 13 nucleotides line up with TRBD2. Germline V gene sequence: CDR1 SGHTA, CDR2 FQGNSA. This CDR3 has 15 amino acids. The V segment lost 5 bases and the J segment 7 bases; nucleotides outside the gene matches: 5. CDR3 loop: CASSATSGGINEQFF. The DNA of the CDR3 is TGTGCCAGCAGCGCGACTAGCGGGGGGATAAATGAGCAGTTCTTC.

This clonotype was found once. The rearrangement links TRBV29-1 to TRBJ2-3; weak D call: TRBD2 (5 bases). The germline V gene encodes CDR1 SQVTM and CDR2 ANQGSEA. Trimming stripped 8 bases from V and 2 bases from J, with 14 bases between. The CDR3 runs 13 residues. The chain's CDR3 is CSSRTGNTDTQYF. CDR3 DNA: TGCAGCTCTCGGACTGGCAACACAGATACGCAGTATTTT.

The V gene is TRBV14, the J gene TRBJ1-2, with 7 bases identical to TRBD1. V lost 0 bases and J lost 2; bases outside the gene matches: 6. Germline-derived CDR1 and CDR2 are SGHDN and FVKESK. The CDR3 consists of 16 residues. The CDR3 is CASSQDWAGGNYGYTF. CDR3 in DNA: TGTGCCAGCAGCCAAGACTGGGCAGGGGGGAACTATGGCTACACCTTC.

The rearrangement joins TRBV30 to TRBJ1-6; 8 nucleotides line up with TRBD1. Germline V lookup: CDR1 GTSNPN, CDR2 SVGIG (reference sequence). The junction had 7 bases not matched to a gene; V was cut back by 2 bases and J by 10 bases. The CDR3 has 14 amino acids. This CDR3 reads CAWSHGTGVSPLHF. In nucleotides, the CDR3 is TGTGCCTGGAGTCACGGGACAGGAGTCTCACCCCTCCACTTT.

The CDR3 DNA sequence: TGCAGTGCTACCAGCGGGGGGCCGCAAGAGACCCAGTACTTC. Its translation: CSATSGGPQETQYF. The chain couples TRBV20-1 to TRBJ2-5; 9 nucleotides agree with TRBD2. Germline CDR1 reads DFQATT; CDR2 reads SNEGSKA (reference sequence). V was clipped by 4 bases and J by 2 bases; unmatched bases: 5. The CDR3 is 14 residues long.

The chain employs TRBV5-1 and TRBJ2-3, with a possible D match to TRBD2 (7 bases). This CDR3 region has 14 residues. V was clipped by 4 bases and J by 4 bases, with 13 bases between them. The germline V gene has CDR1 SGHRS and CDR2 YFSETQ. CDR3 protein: CASSGGGAADTQYF. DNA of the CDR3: TGCGCCAGCAGCGGTGGGGGGGCTGCAGATACGCAGTATTTT.

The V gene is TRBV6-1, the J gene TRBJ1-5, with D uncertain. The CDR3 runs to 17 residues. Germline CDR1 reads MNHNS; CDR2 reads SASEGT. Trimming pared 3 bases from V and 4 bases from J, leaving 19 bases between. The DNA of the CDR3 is TGTGCCAGCAGTGACGAAAAGTTAGGGAGCTATAATCAGCCCCAGCATTTT. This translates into CASSDEKLGSYNQPQHF.

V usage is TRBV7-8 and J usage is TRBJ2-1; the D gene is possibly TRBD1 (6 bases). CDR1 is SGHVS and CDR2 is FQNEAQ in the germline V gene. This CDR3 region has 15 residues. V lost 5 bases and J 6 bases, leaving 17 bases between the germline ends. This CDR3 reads CASSQRLGAVNEQFF. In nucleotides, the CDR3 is TGTGCCAGCAGCCAACGATTGGGGGCTGTCAATGAGCAGTTCTTC.

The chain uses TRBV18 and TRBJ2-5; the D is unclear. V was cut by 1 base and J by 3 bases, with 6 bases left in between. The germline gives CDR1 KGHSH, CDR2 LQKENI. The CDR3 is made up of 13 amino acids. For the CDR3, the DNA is TGTGCCAGCTCACCACGCGGCGAAGAGACCCAGTACTTC. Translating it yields CASSPRGEETQYF.

The CDR3 coding sequence is TGTGCCAGCAGTTACGGGGCGGAAGATACGCAGTATTTT. Amino acids: CASSYGAEDTQYF. The chain employs TRBV6-5 and TRBJ2-3, with D maybe TRBD1 (5 bases). This CDR3 has 13 amino acids. Germline V CDR1 and CDR2: MNHEY, SVGAGI. Deletions cut 2 bases from V and 5 bases from J, with 8 bases between.

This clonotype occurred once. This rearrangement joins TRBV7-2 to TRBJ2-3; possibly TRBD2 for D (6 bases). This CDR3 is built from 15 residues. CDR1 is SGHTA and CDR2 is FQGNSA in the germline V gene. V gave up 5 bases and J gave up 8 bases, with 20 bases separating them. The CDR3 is CASSDFAGPGVTQYF. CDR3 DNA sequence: TGTGCCAGCAGCGACTTCGCGGGGCCGGGGGTTACGCAGTATTTT.

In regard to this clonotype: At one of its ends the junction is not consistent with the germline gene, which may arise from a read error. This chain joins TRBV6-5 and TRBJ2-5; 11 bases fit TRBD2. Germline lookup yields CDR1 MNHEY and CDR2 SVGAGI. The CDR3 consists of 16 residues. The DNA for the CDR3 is TGTGCCAGCAGTTACTCCGGACTAGCGGGTCAAGGGACCCAGTACTTC. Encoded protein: CASSYSGLAGQGTQYF.

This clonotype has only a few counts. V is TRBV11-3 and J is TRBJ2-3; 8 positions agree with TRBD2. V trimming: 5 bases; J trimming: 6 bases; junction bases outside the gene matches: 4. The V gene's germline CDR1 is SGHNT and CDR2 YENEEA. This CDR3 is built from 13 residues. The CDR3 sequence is CASSRGGEDTQYF. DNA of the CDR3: TGTGCCAGCAGCCGGGGGGGTGAGGATACGCAGTATTTT.

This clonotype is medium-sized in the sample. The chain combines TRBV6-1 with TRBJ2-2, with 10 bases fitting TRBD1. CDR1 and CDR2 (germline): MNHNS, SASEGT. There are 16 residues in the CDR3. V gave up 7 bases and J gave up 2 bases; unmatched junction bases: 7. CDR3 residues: CASTRGQGGNTGELFF. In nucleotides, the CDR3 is TGTGCCAGCACTCGTGGACAGGGGGGTAACACCGGGGAGCTGTTTTTT.

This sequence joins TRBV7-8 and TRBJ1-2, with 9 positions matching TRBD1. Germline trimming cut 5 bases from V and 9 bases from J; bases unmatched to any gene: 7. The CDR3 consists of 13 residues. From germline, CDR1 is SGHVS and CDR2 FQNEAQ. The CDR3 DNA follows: TGTGCCAGCAGCCAGGGACAGGGAATTAGCTACACCTTC. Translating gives CASSQGQGISYTF. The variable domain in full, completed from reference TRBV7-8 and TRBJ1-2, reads GAGVSQSPRYKVAKRGQDVALRCDPISGHVSLFWYQQALGQGPEFLTYFQNEAQLDKSGLPSDRFFAERPEGSVSTLKIQRTQQEDSAVYLCASSQGQGISYTFGSGTRLTVV.